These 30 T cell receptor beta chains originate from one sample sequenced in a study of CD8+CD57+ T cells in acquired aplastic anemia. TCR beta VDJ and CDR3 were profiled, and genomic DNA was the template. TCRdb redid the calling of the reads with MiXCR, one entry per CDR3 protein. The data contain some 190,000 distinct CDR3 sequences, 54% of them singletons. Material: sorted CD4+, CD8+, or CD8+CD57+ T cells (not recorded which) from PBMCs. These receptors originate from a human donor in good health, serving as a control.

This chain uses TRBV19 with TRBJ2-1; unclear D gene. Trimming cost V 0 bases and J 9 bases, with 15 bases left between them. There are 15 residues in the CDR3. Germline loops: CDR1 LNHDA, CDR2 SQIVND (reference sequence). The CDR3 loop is CASSIDRRANTEQFF. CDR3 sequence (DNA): TGTGCCAGTAGTATAGACCGCCGGGCAAACACTGAGCAGTTCTTC.

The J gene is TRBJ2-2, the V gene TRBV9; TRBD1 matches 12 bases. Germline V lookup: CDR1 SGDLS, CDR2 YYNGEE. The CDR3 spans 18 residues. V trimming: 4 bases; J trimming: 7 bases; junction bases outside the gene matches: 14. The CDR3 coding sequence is TGTGCCAGCAGCACCCCGGGACAGGGGGCGATTGGGGTCGGGGAGCTGTTTTTT. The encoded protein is CASSTPGQGAIGVGELFF.

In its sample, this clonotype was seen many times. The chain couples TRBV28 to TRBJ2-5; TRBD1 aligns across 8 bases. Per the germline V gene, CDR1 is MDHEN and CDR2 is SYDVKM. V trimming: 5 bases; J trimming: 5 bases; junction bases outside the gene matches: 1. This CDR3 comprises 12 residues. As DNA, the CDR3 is TGTGCCAGCAGTACAGGGGGGGAGACCCAGTACTTC. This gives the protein CASSTGGETQYF.

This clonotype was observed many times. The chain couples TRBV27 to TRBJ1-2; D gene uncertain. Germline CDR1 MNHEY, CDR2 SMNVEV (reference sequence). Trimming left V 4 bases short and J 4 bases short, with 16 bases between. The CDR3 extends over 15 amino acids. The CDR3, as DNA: TGTGCCAGCAGTTCCCCCTACAGAGGTTCCTATGGCTACACCTTC. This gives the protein CASSSPYRGSYGYTF.

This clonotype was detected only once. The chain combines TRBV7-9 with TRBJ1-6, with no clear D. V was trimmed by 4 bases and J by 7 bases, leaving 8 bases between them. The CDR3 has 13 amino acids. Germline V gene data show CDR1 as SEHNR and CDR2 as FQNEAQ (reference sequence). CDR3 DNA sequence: TGTGCCAGCAGCTCCCTCTGGAATTCACCCCTCCACTTT. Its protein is CASSSLWNSPLHF.

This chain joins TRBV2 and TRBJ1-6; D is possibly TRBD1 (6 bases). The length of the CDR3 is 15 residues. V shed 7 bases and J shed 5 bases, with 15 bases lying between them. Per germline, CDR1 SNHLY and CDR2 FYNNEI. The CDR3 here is CASKKGGQNNSPLHF. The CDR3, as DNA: TGTGCCAGCAAGAAGGGGGGACAAAATAATTCACCCCTCCACTTT. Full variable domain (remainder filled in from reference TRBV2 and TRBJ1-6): EPEVTQTPSHQVTQMGQEVILRCVPISNHLYFYWYRQILGQKVEFLVSFYNNEISEKSEIFDDQFSVERPDGSNFTLKIRSTKLEDSAMYFCASKKGGQNNSPLHFGNGTRLTVT.

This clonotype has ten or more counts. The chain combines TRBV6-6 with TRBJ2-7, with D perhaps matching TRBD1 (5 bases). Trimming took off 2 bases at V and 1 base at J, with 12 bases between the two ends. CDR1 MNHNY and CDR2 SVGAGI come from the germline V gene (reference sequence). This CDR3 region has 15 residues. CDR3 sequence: CASSYGHTSSYEQYF. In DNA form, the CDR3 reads TGTGCCAGCAGTTACGGACATACCTCATCCTACGAGCAGTACTTC.

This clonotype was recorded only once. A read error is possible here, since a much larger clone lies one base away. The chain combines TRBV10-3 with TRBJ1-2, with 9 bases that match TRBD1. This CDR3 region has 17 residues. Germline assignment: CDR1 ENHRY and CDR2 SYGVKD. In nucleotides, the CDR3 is TGTGCCAGCAGTTACCGGTTCACCCCGGGACAGGGAGATGGCTACGCCTTC. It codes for CASSYRFTPGQGDGYAF.

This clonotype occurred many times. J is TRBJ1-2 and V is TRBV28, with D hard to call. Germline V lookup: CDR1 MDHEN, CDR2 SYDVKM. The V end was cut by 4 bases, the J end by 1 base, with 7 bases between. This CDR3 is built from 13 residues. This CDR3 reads CASSSVRNYGYTF. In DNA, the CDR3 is TGTGCCAGCAGTTCGGTCCGTAACTATGGCTACACCTTC.

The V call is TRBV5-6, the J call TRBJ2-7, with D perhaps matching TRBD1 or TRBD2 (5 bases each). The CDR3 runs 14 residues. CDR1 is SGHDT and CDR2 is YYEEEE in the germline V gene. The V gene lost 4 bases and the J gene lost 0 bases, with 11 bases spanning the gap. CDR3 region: CASSTGRSSYEQYF. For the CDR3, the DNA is TGTGCCAGCAGCACGGGACGGAGCTCCTACGAGCAGTACTTC.

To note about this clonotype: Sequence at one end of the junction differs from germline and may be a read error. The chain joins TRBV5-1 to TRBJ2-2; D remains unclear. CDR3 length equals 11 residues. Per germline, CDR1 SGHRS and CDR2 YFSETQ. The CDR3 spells CASSQTGELFF. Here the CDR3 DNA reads TGTGCCAGCAGCCAGACAGGGGAGCTGTTTTTT.

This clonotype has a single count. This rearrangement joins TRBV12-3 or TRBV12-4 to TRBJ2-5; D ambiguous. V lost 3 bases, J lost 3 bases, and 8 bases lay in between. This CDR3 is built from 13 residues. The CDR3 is CASSFTTEETQYF. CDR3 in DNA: TGTGCCAGCAGTTTTACCACAGAAGAGACCCAGTACTTC.

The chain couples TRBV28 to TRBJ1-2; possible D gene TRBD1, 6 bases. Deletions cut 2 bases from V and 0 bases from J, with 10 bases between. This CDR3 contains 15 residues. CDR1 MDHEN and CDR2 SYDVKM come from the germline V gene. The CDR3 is CASSLGGASNYGYTF. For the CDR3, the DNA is TGTGCCAGCAGTTTAGGGGGGGCCTCTAACTATGGCTACACCTTC.

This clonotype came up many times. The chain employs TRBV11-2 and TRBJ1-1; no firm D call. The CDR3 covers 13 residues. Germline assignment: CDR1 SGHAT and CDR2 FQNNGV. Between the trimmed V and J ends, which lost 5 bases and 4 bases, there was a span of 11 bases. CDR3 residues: CASSLPSSTEAFF. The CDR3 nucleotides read TGTGCCAGCAGCCTGCCTTCGAGCACTGAAGCTTTCTTT.

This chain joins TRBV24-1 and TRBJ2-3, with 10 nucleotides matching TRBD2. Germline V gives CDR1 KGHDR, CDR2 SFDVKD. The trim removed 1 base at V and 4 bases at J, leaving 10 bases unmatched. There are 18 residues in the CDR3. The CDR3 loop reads CATSDFQDKAGGSDTQYF. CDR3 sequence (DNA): TGTGCCACCAGTGATTTTCAGGATAAAGCGGGGGGGTCAGATACGCAGTATTTT.

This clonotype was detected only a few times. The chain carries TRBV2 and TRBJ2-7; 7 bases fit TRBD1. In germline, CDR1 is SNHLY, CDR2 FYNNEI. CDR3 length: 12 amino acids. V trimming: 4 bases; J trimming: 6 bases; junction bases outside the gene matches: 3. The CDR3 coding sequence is TGTGCCAGCAGTGCCAGGGGGTTCGAGCAGTACTTC. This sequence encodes CASSARGFEQYF.

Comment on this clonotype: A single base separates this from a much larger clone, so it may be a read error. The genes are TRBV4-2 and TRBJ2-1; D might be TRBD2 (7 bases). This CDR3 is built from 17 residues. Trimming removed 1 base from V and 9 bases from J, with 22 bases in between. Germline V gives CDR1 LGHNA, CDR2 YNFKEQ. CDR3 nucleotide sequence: TGTGCCAGCAGCCAAGGCGGACTAGTGGGGGCTCAGGGTGAGCAGTTCTTC. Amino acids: CASSQGGLVGAQGEQFF.

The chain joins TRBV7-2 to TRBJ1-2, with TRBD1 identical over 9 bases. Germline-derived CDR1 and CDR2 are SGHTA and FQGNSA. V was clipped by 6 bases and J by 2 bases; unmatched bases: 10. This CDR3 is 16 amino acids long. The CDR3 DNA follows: TGTGCCAGCAGTCAGCGGATAGGACAGGGGAACTATGGCTACACCTTC. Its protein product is CASSQRIGQGNYGYTF.

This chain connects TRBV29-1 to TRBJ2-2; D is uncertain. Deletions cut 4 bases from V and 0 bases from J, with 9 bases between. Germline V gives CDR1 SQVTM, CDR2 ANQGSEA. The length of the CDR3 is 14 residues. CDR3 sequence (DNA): TGCAGCGTTGTAAGGAATACGAACACCGGGGAGCTGTTTTTT. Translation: CSVVRNTNTGELFF.

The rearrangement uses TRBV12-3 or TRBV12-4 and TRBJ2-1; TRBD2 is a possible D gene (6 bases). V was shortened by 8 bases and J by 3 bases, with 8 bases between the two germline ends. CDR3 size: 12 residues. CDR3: CASRLGYNEQFF. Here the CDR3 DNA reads TGTGCCAGCCGACTAGGCTACAATGAGCAGTTCTTC.

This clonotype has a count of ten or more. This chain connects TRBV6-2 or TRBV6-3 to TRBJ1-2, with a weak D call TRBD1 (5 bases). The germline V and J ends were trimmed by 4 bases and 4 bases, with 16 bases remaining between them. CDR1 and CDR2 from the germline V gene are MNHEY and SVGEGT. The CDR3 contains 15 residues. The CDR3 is CASSSFRQTSYGYTF. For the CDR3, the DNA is TGTGCCAGCAGTTCGTTTCGACAGACCTCCTATGGCTACACCTTC.

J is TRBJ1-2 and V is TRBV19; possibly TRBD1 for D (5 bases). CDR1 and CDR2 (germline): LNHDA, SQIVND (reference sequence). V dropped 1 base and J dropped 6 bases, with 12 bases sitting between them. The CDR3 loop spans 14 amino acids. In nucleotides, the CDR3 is TGTGCCAGTAGTATAGCGGCAGGGAATAATGGCTACACCTTC. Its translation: CASSIAAGNNGYTF.

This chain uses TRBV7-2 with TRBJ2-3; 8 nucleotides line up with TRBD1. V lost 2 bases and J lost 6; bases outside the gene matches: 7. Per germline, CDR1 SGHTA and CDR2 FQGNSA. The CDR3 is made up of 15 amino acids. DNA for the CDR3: TGTGCCAGCAGCTTACAGGGGGCCGTTAGGGATACGCAGTATTTT. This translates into CASSLQGAVRDTQYF.

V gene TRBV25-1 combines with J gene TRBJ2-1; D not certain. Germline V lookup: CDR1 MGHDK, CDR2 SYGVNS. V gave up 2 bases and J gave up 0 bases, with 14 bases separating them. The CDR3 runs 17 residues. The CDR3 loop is CASSEDTGTVSYNEQFF. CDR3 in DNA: TGTGCCAGCAGTGAAGATACCGGCACCGTCTCCTACAATGAGCAGTTCTTC. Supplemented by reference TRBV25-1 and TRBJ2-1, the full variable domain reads EADIYQTPRYLVIGTGKKITLECSQTMGHDKMYWYQQDPGMELHLIHYSYGVNSTEKGDLSSESTVSRIRTEHFPLTLESARPSHTSQYLCASSEDTGTVSYNEQFFGPGTRLTVL.

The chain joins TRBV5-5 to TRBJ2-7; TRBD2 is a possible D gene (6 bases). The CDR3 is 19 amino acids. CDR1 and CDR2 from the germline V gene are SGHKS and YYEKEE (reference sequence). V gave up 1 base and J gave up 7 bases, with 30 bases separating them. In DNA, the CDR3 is TGTGCCAGCAGCTTGATCGCGGGGCCGTCGGCAGGGAGGTTTCGAGAGCAGTACTTC. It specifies CASSLIAGPSAGRFREQYF.

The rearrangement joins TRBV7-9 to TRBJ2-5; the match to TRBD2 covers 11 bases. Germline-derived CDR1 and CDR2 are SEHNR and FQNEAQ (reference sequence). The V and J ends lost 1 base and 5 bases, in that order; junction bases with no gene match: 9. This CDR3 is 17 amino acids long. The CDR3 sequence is CASSLVVLAGGMETQYF. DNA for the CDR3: TGTGCCAGCAGCTTAGTGGTGCTAGCGGGGGGCATGGAGACCCAGTACTTC.

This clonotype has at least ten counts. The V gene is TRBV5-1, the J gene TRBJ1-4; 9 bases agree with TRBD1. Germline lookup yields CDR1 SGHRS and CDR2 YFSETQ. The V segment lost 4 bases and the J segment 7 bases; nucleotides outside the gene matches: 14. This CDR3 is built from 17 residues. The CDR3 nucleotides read TGCGCCAGCAGCCACGGGACAGGGCGAGGGGTTAGTGAAAAACTGTTTTTT. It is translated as CASSHGTGRGVSEKLFF.

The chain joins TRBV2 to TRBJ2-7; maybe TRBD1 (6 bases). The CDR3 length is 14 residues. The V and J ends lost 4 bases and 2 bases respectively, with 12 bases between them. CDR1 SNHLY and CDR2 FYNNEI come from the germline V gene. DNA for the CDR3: TGTGCCAGCAGTGGGACAGTCGGGGCCTACGAGCAGTACTTC. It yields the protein CASSGTVGAYEQYF. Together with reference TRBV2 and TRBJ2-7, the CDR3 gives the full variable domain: EPEVTQTPSHQVTQMGQEVILRCVPISNHLYFYWYRQILGQKVEFLVSFYNNEISEKSEIFDDQFSVERPDGSNFTLKIRSTKLEDSAMYFCASSGTVGAYEQYFGPGTRLTVT.

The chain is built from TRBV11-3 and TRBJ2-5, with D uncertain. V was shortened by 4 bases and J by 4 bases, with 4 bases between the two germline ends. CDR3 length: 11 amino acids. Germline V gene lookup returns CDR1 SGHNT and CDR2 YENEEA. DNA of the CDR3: TGTGCCAGCAGCTCACCAGAGACCCAGTACTTC. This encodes CASSSPETQYF.

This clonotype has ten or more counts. The CDR3 nucleotides are TGCAGTGCTAGAGATTCGCGCCATCTCACAGATACGCAGTATTTT. Protein product: CSARDSRHLTDTQYF. This chain uses TRBV20-1 with TRBJ2-3; D is undetermined. The germline CDR1 and CDR2 sequences are DFQATT and SNEGSKA (reference sequence). The germline V and J ends were trimmed by 0 bases and 2 bases, with 12 bases remaining between them. This CDR3 is built from 15 residues.